This TCR beta chain was found in a study of blood T cell repertoires in COVID-19. Study overall: Acute-phase and convalescent COVID-19 samples originated in the United States, Italy and Spain. Nucleic acid was either cDNA or gDNA, and it came from T cells, B-cell-depleted T cells, or PBMCs.

Original processing methods: By means of reference gene primer amplification, nucleated cell counts were estimated. Clones were sequenced by immunoSEQ multiplex PCR, and TCRdb holds only the in-frame ones, with some missing. V, J and clone size are those of that table, while D and trimming were read from the DNA. The profile shows 65,000 to 75,000 clones, nearly 80% of them singletons. The germline gives CDR1 MRHNA, CDR2 SNTAGT. V lost 6 bases and J lost 15, with 12 bases in between. CDR3 length: 10 amino acids. This TCR was recovered from a human donor in a cohort sampled during active COVID-19. The gene calls are TRBV6-4 and TRBJ2-4; D gene uncertain. Specimen: peripheral blood. CDR3 sequence (DNA): TGTGCCAGCAGGGAATACAGTACGTACTTC. Its translation is CASREYSTYF.